This TCR beta chain derives from a study of blood T cell repertoires in COVID-19. Study overall: Sites across the United States, Italy and Spain contributed samples from acute and convalescent COVID-19. T cells, B-cell-depleted T cells, or PBMCs supplied cDNA or gDNA.

Libraries were prepared by immunoSEQ multiplex PCR; TCRdb keeps only in-frame clonotypes and omits some of them. The data show 90,000 to 100,000 clones, around 80% seen once. The receptor's source is a man aged 55 to 70 with acute or convalescent COVID-19. Source material: peripheral blood.

CDR3 sequence: CASSFSDRDRIPFF. For the CDR3, the DNA is TGTGCCAGCAGCTTTTCGGACCGGGACAGGATCCCTTTCTTT. The chain joins TRBV11-3 to TRBJ1-1, with TRBD1 identical over 8 bases. Looked up from germline, CDR1 is SGHNT and CDR2 is YENEEA. Trimming took 3 bases from V and 12 from J; bases not matched to a gene: 12. The CDR3 extends over 14 amino acids.